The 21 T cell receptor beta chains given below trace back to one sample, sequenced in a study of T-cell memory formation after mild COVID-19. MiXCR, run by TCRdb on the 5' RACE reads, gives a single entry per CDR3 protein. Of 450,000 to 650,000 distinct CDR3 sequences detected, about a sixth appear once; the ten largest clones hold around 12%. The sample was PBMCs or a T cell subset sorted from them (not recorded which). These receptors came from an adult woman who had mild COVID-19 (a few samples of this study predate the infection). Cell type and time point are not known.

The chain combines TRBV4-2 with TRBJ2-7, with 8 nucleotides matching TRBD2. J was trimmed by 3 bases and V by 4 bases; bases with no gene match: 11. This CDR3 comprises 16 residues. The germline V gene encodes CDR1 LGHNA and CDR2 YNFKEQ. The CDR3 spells CASSLSAGTSYYEQYF. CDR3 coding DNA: TGTGCCAGCAGCCTGTCAGCCGGGACTAGTTACTACGAGCAGTACTTC.

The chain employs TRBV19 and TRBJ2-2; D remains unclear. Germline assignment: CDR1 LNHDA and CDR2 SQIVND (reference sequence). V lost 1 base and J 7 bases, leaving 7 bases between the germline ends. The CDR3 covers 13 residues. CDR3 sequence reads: CASSIVERGELFF. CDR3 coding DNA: TGTGCCAGTAGTATAGTGGAGCGCGGGGAGCTGTTTTTT.

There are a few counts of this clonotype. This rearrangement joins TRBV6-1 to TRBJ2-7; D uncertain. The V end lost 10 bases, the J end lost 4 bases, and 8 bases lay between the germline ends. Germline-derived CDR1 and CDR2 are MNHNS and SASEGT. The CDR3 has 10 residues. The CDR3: CATSPYEQYF. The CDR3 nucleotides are TGTGCCACCTCCCCATACGAGCAGTACTTC.

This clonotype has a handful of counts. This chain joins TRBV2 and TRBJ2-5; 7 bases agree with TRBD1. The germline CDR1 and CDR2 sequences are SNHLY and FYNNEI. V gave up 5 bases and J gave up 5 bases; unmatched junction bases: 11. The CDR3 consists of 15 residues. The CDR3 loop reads CASSWVIGGGETQYF. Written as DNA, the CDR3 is TGTGCCAGCAGTTGGGTTATAGGGGGCGGGGAGACCCAGTACTTC.

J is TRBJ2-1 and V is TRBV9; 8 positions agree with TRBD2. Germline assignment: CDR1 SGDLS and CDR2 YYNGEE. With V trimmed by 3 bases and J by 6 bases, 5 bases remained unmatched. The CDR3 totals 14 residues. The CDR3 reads CASSGGLEANEQFF. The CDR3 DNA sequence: TGTGCCAGCAGCGGGGGACTAGAGGCCAATGAGCAGTTCTTC.

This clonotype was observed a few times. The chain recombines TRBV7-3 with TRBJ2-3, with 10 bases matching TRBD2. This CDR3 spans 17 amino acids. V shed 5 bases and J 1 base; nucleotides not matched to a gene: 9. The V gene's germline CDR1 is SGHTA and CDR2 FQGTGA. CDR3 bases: TGTGCCAGCAGCCCGACCGCACTAGCGGGGCGCACAGATACGCAGTATTTT. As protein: CASSPTALAGRTDTQYF.

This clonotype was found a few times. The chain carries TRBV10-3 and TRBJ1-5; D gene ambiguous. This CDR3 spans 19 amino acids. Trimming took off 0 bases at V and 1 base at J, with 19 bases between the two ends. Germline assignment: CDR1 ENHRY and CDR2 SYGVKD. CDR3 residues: CAISESFLASQRSNQPQHF. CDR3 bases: TGTGCCATCAGTGAGTCCTTCTTGGCGTCTCAAAGAAGCAATCAGCCCCAGCATTTT.

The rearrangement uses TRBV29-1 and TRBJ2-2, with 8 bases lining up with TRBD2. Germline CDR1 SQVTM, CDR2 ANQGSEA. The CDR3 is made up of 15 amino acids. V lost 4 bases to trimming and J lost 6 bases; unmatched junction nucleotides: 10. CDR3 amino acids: CSVGPGLARAGELFF. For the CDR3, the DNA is TGCAGCGTTGGGCCAGGACTAGCTCGGGCCGGGGAGCTGTTTTTT.

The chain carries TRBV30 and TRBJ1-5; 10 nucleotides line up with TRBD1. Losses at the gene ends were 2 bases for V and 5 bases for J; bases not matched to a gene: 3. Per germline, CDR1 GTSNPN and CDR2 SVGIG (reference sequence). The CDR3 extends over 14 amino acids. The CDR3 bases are TGTGCCTGGAGTCCGGGACAGGGGTATCAGCCCCAGCATTTT. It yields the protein CAWSPGQGYQPQHF.

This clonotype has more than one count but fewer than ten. CDR3 amino acids: CASKGEEGYTF. The CDR3 coding sequence is TGCGCCAGCAAGGGGGAGGAGGGCTACACCTTC. The chain employs TRBV4-1 and TRBJ1-2; D might be TRBD1 (6 bases). The germline gives CDR1 MGHRA, CDR2 YSYEKL. V dropped 7 bases and J dropped 8 bases, with 11 bases sitting between them. The CDR3 has 11 amino acids.

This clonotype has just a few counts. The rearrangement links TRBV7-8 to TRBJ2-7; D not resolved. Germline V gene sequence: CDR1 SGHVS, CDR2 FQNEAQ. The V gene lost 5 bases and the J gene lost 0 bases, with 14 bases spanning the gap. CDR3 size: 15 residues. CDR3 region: CASSTDVTLSYEQYF. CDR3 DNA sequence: TGTGCCAGCAGCACCGACGTAACCCTCTCCTACGAGCAGTACTTC.

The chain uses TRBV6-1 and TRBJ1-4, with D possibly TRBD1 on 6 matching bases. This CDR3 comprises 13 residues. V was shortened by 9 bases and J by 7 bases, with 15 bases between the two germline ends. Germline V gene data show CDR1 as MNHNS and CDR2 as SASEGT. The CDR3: CASTPGGVEKLFF. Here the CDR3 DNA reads TGTGCCAGTACCCCGGGGGGCGTTGAAAAACTGTTTTTT.

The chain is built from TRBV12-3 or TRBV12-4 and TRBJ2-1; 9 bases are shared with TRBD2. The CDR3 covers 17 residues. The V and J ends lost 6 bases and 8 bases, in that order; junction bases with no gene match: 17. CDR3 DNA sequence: TGTGCCAGCAGCACCGGACTAGCGAGACGTCGGGGAGATGAGCAGTTCTTC. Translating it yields CASSTGLARRRGDEQFF.

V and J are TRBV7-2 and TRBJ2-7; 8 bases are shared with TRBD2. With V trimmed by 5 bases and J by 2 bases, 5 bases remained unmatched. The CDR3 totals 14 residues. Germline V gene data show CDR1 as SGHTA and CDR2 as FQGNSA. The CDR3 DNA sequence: TGTGCCAGCAGCATAGACGGGGGGGCCTACGAGCAGTACTTC. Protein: CASSIDGGAYEQYF.

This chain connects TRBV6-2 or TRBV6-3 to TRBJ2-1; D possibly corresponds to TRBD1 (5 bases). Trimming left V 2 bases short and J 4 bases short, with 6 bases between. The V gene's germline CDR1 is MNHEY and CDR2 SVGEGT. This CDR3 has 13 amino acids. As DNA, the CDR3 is TGTGCCAGCAGTTACCCAGGGTACAATGAGCAGTTCTTC. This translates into CASSYPGYNEQFF.

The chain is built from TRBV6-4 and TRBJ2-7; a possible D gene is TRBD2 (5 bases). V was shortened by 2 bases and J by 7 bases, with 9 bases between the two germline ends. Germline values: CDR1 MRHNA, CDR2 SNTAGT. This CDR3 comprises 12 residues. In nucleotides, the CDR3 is TGTGCCAGCAGTGACCACCGGGGTGAGCAGTACTTC. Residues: CASSDHRGEQYF.

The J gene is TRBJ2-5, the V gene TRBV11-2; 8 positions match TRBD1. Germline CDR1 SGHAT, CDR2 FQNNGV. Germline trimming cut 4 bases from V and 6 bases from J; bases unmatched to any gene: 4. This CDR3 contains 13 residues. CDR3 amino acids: CASSSGGAKTQYF. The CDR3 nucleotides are TGTGCCAGCAGCTCAGGGGGCGCGAAGACCCAGTACTTC.

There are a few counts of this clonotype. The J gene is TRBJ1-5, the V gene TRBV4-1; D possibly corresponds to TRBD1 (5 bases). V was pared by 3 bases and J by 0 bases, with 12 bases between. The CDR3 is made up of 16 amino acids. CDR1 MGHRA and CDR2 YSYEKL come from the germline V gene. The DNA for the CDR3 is TGCGCCAGCAGCCACTGGGACGGTGATAGCAATCAGCCCCAGCATTTT. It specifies CASSHWDGDSNQPQHF.

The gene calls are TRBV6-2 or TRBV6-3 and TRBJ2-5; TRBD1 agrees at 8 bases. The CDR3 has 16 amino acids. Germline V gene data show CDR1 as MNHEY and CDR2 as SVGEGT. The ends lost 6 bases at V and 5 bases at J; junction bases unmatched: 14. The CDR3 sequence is CASSQRLRGREETQYF. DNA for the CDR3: TGTGCCAGCAGCCAGCGCCTCAGGGGGCGAGAGGAGACCCAGTACTTC.

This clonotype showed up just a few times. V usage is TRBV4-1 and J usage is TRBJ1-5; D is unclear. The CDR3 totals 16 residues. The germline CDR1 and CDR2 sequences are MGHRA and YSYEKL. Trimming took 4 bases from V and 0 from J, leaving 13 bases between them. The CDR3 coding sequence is TGCGCCAGCAGCCGACACACGGAATATAGCAATCAGCCCCAGCATTTT. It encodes CASSRHTEYSNQPQHF.

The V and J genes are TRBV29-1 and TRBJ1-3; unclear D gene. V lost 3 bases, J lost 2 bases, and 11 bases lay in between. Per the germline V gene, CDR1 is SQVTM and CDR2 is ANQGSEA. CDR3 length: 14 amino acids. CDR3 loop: CSVERGRTGNTIYF. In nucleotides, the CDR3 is TGCAGCGTTGAGCGCGGGAGGACTGGAAACACCATATATTTT. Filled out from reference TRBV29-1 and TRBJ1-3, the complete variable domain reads SAVISQKPSRDICQRGTSLTIQCQVDSQVTMMFWYRQQPGQSLTLIATANQGSEATYESGFVIDKFPISRPNLTFSTLTVSNMSPEDSSIYLCSVERGRTGNTIYFGEGSWLTVV.